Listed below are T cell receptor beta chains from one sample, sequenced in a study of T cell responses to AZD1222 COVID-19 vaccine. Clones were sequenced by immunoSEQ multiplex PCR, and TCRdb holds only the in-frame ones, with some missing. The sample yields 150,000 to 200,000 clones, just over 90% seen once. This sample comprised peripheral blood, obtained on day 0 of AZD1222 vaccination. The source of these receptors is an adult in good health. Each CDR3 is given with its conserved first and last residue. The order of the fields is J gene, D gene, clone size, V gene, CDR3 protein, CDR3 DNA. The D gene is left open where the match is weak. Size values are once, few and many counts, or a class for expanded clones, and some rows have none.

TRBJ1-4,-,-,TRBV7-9,CASSLVGNEKLFF,TGTGCCAGCAGCTTAGTGGGTAATGAAAAACTGTTTTTT
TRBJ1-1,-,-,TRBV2,CASSPLGFGGEAFF,TGTGCCAGCAGCCCTCTCGGTTTTGGGGGTGAAGCTTTCTTT
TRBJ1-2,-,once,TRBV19,CASSLGPSNYGYTF,TGTGCCAGTAGTCTTGGACCTTCTAACTATGGCTACACCTTC
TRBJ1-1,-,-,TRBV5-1,CASSFLRGAEAFF,TGCGCCAGCAGCTTTCTGCGAGGCGCTGAAGCTTTCTTT
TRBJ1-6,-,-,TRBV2,CASSEAFPGAGSPLHF,TGTGCCAGCAGTGAAGCATTTCCCGGGGCTGGATCACCCCTCCACTTT
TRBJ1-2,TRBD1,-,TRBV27,CASSLRSGTGGINYGYTF,TGTGCCAGCAGTTTACGTTCCGGGACAGGGGGCATCAACTATGGCTACACCTTC
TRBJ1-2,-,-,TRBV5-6,CASSPRGNYGYTF,TGTGCCAGCAGCCCTCGGGGGAACTATGGCTACACCTTC
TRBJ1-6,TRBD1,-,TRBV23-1,CASSQGPGQGLSSYNSPLHF,TGCGCCAGCAGCCAGGGACCGGGACAGGGACTAAGCTCCTATAATTCACCCCTCCACTTT
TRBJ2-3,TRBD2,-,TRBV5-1,CASSYNLAGSTDTQYF,TGCGCCAGCAGCTATAACTTAGCGGGTAGCACAGATACGCAGTATTTT
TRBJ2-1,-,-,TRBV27,CASSLFQGLGNEQFF,TGTGCCAGCAGTTTATTTCAGGGGCTCGGCAATGAGCAGTTCTTC
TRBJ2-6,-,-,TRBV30,CAWKISTNSGANVLTF,TGTGCCTGGAAAATATCCACGAACTCTGGGGCCAACGTCCTGACTTTC
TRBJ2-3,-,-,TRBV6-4,CASSYIGESDTQYF,TGTGCCAGCAGTTACATAGGAGAATCAGATACGCAGTATTTT
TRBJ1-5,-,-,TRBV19,CASSISRQPQHF,TGTGCCAGTAGTATATCGCGTCAGCCCCAGCATTTT
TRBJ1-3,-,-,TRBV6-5,CASSQSHSGNTIYF,TGTGCCAGCAGCCAATCGCACAGTGGAAACACCATATATTTT
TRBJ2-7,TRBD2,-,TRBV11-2,CASSLSLAGGLYEQYF,TGTGCCAGCAGCTTAAGCCTAGCGGGGGGGCTCTACGAGCAGTACTTC
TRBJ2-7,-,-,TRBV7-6,CASSLTGTGEQYF,TGTGCCAGCAGCTTAACGGGGACGGGCGAGCAGTACTTC
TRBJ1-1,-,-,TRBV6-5,CASIPRGSNTEAFF,TGTGCCAGCATACCTCGGGGCTCGAACACTGAAGCTTTCTTT
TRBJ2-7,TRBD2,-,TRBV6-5,CASSYLSSGLRQYF,TGTGCCAGCAGTTACTTAAGCTCGGGACTAAGGCAGTACTTC
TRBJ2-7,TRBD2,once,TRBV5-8,CASSWKGTSGNYEQYF,TGTGCCAGCAGCTGGAAAGGGACTAGCGGGAACTACGAGCAGTACTTC
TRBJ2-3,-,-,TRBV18,CASSKSDSPDTQYF,TGTGCCAGCTCTAAATCCGATAGTCCAGATACGCAGTATTTT
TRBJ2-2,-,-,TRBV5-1,CASSLASTRGHTGELFF,TGCGCCAGCAGCTTGGCATCTACACGGGGTCACACCGGGGAGCTGTTTTTT
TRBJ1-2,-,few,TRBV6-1,CASSDRNYGYTF,TGTGCCAGCAGTGACAGAAACTATGGCTACACCTTC
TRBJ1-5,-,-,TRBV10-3,CAISESTDQPQHF,TGTGCCATCAGTGAGTCCACCGATCAGCCCCAGCATTTT
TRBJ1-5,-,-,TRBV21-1,CASNKGSPGVSQPQHF,TGTGCCAGCAACAAGGGGTCCCCGGGAGTCAGTCAGCCCCAGCATTTT
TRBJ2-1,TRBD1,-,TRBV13,CASSLARQGRYNEQFF,TGTGCCAGCAGCTTAGCGCGACAGGGACGCTACAATGAGCAGTTCTTC
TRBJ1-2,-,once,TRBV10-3,CAISGPGQGTMGYTF,TGTGCCATCAGTGGACCAGGGCAGGGCACCATGGGCTACACCTTC
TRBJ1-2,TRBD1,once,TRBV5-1,CASSLGDSLNGYTF,TGCGCCAGCAGCTTGGGGGACAGTCTGAATGGCTACACCTTC
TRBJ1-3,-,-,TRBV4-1,CASSQGPRGAAGNTIYF,TGCGCCAGCAGCCAAGGACCGCGGGGAGCGGCTGGAAACACCATATATTTT
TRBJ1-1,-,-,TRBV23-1,CARPKRGSEAFF,TGCGCCAGGCCTAAGCGGGGATCTGAAGCTTTCTTT